These 32 T cell receptor beta chains came from one sample sequenced in a study of shared clonotypes between healthy human individuals. CD45RO-negative, CCR7-positively selected cells formed the naive CD8 fraction, excluding terminally differentiated effector memory CD45RA+ cells. This table comes from immunoSEQ multiplex PCR, and its TCRdb copy is limited to in-frame clones, with some not included. The repertoire holds about 2,100,000 clones, with about 93% as singletons. The source material was naive CD8+ T cells from PBMCs. The receptors here all came from a man younger than 35 in good health. Some clones in this sample may be carry-over from other donors' samples.

This chain joins TRBV27 and TRBJ2-1; perhaps TRBD2 as D (6 bases). Between the trimmed V and J ends, which lost 5 bases and 4 bases, there was a span of 15 bases. The CDR3 length is 15 residues. The germline CDR1 and CDR2 sequences are MNHEY and SMNVEV (reference sequence). In nucleotides, the CDR3 is TGTGCCAGCAGTCGGAGGGAGACTATATACAATGAGCAGTTCTTC. Translation gives CASSRRETIYNEQFF.

This chain links TRBV11-2 with TRBJ2-7; 9 bases map to TRBD2. Germline loops: CDR1 SGHAT, CDR2 FQNNGV. The V segment lost 11 bases and the J segment 1 base; nucleotides outside the gene matches: 3. The CDR3 extends over 12 amino acids. CDR3 DNA sequence: TGTGCCTCTAGCGGGGTTTCCTACGAGCAGTACTTC. Amino acid sequence: CASSGVSYEQYF.

J is TRBJ1-1 and V is TRBV14; D remains unclear. Trimming left V 3 bases short and J 10 bases short, with 15 bases between. CDR1 and CDR2 (germline): SGHDN, FVKESK. This CDR3 region has 13 residues. The DNA of the CDR3 is TGTGCCAGCAGCCAGGCTAGACCGACCCCAGCTTTCTTT. Amino acids: CASSQARPTPAFF.

The chain links TRBV5-8 to TRBJ2-4, with D perhaps TRBD1 (6 bases). V lost 1 base and J 0 bases, leaving 11 bases between the germline ends. This CDR3 comprises 16 residues. CDR1 SGHTS and CDR2 YDEGEE come from the germline V gene. DNA for the CDR3: TGTGCCAGCAGCTTGAGGACAGCTTTAGCCAAAAACATTCAGTACTTC. Amino acids: CASSLRTALAKNIQYF.

This clone showed up just once. The CDR3 nucleotides read TGTGCCATTCGGACTAGCGTAGTAGGGGAAGAGACCCAGTACTTC. Its translation is CAIRTSVVGEETQYF. This chain joins TRBV10-3 and TRBJ2-5; 9 bases line up with TRBD2. CDR3 length: 15 residues. Per germline, CDR1 ENHRY and CDR2 SYGVKD. With V trimmed by 9 bases and J by 3 bases, 11 bases remained unmatched.

Regarding this clone: Other DNA sequences of this sample code for an identical CDR3. The CDR3 DNA reads as TGTGCCAGCAGTTTGTTAGCGGGAGCTACAGATACGCAGTATTTT. It codes for CASSLLAGATDTQYF. J is TRBJ2-3 and V is TRBV27; 9 bases agree with TRBD2. CDR1 and CDR2 from the germline V gene are MNHEY and SMNVEV (reference sequence). V shed 3 bases, J shed 3 bases, and the junction held 4 bases outside the gene matches. This CDR3 spans 15 amino acids.

This chain links TRBV29-1 with TRBJ1-3; D remains unclear. This CDR3 has 15 amino acids. Germline V gene sequence: CDR1 SQVTM, CDR2 ANQGSEA. Trimming cost V 3 bases and J 2 bases, with 14 bases left between them. The CDR3 sequence: CSVESPLLTGNTIYF. The CDR3 DNA is TGCAGCGTTGAGTCCCCCCTCCTTACTGGAAACACCATATATTTT.

The CDR3: CASSAEFTGTSAFSYEQYF. The CDR3 region has the DNA TGTGCCAGTAGTGCCGAATTTACCGGGACTAGCGCCTTCTCCTACGAGCAGTACTTC. The chain combines TRBV19 with TRBJ2-7; TRBD2 matches at 10 bases. The CDR3 is made up of 19 amino acids. Germline CDR1 LNHDA, CDR2 SQIVND (reference sequence). J was trimmed by 0 bases and V by 5 bases; bases with no gene match: 16.

About this clone: Distinct nucleotide sequences in the sample also encode this CDR3. DNA for the CDR3: TGTGCCTGGAGTGAGGGGACGGGCTACACCTTC. Translated, it gives CAWSEGTGYTF. V is TRBV30 and J is TRBJ1-2; maybe TRBD1 (5 bases). Germline V gene lookup returns CDR1 GTSNPN and CDR2 SVGIG (reference sequence). V shed 1 base and J shed 8 bases, with 8 bases lying between them. The CDR3 covers 11 residues.

The chain combines TRBV15 with TRBJ2-7; possibly TRBD2 for D (6 bases). Trimming stripped 3 bases from V and 4 bases from J, with 19 bases between. This CDR3 has 16 amino acids. CDR1 and CDR2 from the germline V gene are LNHNV and YYDKDF (reference sequence). For the CDR3, the DNA is TGTGCCACCAGCAGTCTTAGCGGAGCTTACCAGTACGAGCAGTACTTC. Translation: CATSSLSGAYQYEQYF.

This clone was detected only once. The chain recombines TRBV27 with TRBJ1-2; 7 positions agree with TRBD1. The CDR3 is 16 amino acids. CDR1 MNHEY and CDR2 SMNVEV come from the germline V gene (reference sequence). V gave up 5 bases and J gave up 5 bases; unmatched junction bases: 14. CDR3 sequence (DNA): TGTGCCAGCAGTCAGGGACAGCCCCAAGGTATTTATGGCTACACCTTC. Protein sequence: CASSQGQPQGIYGYTF.

V gene TRBV28 combines with J gene TRBJ2-7, with 8 bases lining up with TRBD2. Per the germline V gene, CDR1 is MDHEN and CDR2 is SYDVKM. This CDR3 is 13 amino acids long. The V gene end was trimmed by 6 bases and the J gene end by 10 bases; junction bases not matched to a gene: 11. CDR3 sequence: CASSLSSSGPQYF. In nucleotides, the CDR3 is TGTGCCAGCAGCCTTTCATCTAGCGGGCCCCAGTACTTC.

The rearrangement uses TRBV7-9 and TRBJ2-3; unclear D gene. The CDR3 is made up of 13 amino acids. Germline lookup yields CDR1 SEHNR and CDR2 FQNEAQ (reference sequence). V lost 7 bases and J lost 1, with 9 bases in between. Here the CDR3 reads CASTPGGTDTQYF. The CDR3 DNA reads TGTGCCAGCACCCCCGGCGGCACAGATACGCAGTATTTT.

On this clone itself: Within the sample, other DNA sequences also encode this same CDR3. The chain links TRBV27 to TRBJ1-5; D unresolved. V was shortened by 2 bases and J by 3 bases, with 8 bases between the two germline ends. The length of the CDR3 is 14 residues. The V gene's germline CDR1 is MNHEY and CDR2 SMNVEV (reference sequence). CDR3 sequence (DNA): TGTGCCAGCAGTTTACGGCAGAACAATCAGCCCCAGCATTTT. Protein product: CASSLRQNNQPQHF.

This chain connects TRBV27 to TRBJ2-3, with D possibly matching TRBD1 (6 bases). V lost 3 bases, J lost 3 bases, and 16 bases lay in between. Germline assignment: CDR1 MNHEY and CDR2 SMNVEV (reference sequence). This CDR3 contains 16 residues. CDR3 loop: CASSLFPGRGTDTQYF. CDR3 nucleotide sequence: TGTGCCAGCAGTTTGTTTCCGGGCAGGGGTACAGATACGCAGTATTTT.

This clone showed up just once. The chain uses TRBV4-1 and TRBJ2-1; D is unresolved. CDR1 and CDR2 from the germline V gene are MGHRA and YSYEKL. V gave up 6 bases and J gave up 5 bases, with 14 bases separating them. The CDR3 sequence is 14 residues long. In nucleotides, the CDR3 is TGCGCCAGCAGTCTTATCGGCAGCAACAATGAGCAGTTCTTC. It translates to CASSLIGSNNEQFF.

V and J are TRBV6-6 and TRBJ2-5; D gene ambiguous. CDR3 length: 15 residues. The V end lost 7 bases, the J end lost 3 bases, and 18 bases lay between the germline ends. Germline values: CDR1 MNHNY, CDR2 SVGAGI (reference sequence). CDR3 sequence reads: CASTARLYGEETQYF. The CDR3 DNA reads as TGTGCCAGCACGGCAAGGCTGTATGGGGAAGAGACCCAGTACTTC.

This chain links TRBV7-9 with TRBJ1-1, with 7 bases fitting TRBD1. This CDR3 is 18 amino acids long. The ends lost 6 bases at V and 0 bases at J; junction bases unmatched: 16. From germline, CDR1 is SEHNR and CDR2 FQNEAQ (reference sequence). This CDR3 reads CASRSPYRGRKMNTEAFF. In DNA, the CDR3 is TGTGCCAGCAGAAGCCCTTACAGGGGAAGAAAGATGAACACTGAAGCTTTCTTT.

The chain couples TRBV28 to TRBJ1-2, with no clear D. This CDR3 spans 16 amino acids. The V gene's germline CDR1 is MDHEN and CDR2 SYDVKM. The ends were cut back, 3 bases at V and 3 bases at J, with 17 bases in the middle. The DNA for the CDR3 is TGTGCCAGCAGTTTCGGGTTTGCAGGCGCACACTATGGCTACACCTTC. The encoded protein is CASSFGFAGAHYGYTF.

The J gene is TRBJ2-7, the V gene TRBV16; D remains unclear. Trimming shortened V by 0 bases and J by 3 bases, and 12 bases separated the two germline ends. The CDR3 is 15 amino acids. From germline, CDR1 is KGHSY and CDR2 FQNENV. CDR3 nucleotide sequence: TGTGCCAGCAGCCAATCTATGAGACACATCTACGAGCAGTACTTC. Translating gives CASSQSMRHIYEQYF.

This chain connects TRBV10-3 to TRBJ2-3; D could derive from TRBD1 or TRBD2 (6 bases each). The germline CDR1 and CDR2 sequences are ENHRY and SYGVKD. The CDR3 runs 14 residues. V was cut by 11 bases and J by 6 bases, with 21 bases left in between. The CDR3 nucleotides are TGTGCCGCTTCGGGGGCTACCAGGATGGATACGCAGTATTTT. The encoded protein is CAASGATRMDTQYF.

This clone appeared a single time. This rearrangement joins TRBV19 to TRBJ1-2; D possibly corresponds to TRBD1 (6 bases). V was cut by 6 bases and J by 0 bases, with 8 bases left in between. CDR3 size: 13 residues. Per germline, CDR1 LNHDA and CDR2 SQIVND (reference sequence). CDR3 protein: CASRRQANYGYTF. CDR3 nucleotide sequence: TGTGCCAGTAGGAGACAGGCTAACTATGGCTACACCTTC.

The chain combines TRBV6-6 with TRBJ2-1; TRBD1 matches 10 bases. This CDR3 contains 16 residues. The germline CDR1 and CDR2 sequences are MNHNY and SVGAGI (reference sequence). Germline trimming cut 6 bases from V and 8 bases from J; bases unmatched to any gene: 13. The CDR3 is CASSLRIRDRGDEQFF. The CDR3 coding sequence is TGTGCCAGCAGCCTAAGGATCCGGGACAGGGGCGATGAGCAGTTCTTC.

Details on this clone: Other nucleotide sequences in the sample specify the same CDR3. The V gene is TRBV5-6, the J gene TRBJ2-1, with D perhaps assigned TRBD1 or TRBD2 (5 bases each). The V end lost 1 base, the J end lost 8 bases, and 7 bases lay between the germline ends. CDR3 length equals 12 residues. Germline-derived CDR1 and CDR2 are SGHDT and YYEEEE. The CDR3 region is CASSLRGHEQFF. Here the CDR3 DNA reads TGTGCCAGCAGCTTGCGGGGCCATGAGCAGTTCTTC.

The rearrangement links TRBV5-6 to TRBJ1-1; D gene ambiguous. Deletions cut 4 bases from V and 4 bases from J, with 11 bases between. This CDR3 contains 13 residues. CDR1 is SGHDT, CDR2 YYEEEE, per germline. CDR3 DNA: TGTGCCAGCAGCCCTGGTTTCGGCACTGAAGCTTTCTTT. This sequence encodes CASSPGFGTEAFF.

V and J are TRBV29-1 and TRBJ2-1, with 14 bases aligning to TRBD2. The CDR3 sequence is 14 residues long. Trimming cost V 7 bases and J 6 bases; bases outside gene matches: 5. CDR1 is SQVTM, CDR2 ANQGSEA, per germline. The CDR3: CSGAGTSGSNEQFF. As DNA, the CDR3 is TGCAGCGGTGCCGGGACTAGCGGGAGCAATGAGCAGTTCTTC.

The rearrangement joins TRBV7-8 to TRBJ1-2, with D unresolved. V lost 3 bases, J lost 3 bases, and 14 bases lay in between. CDR3 length: 15 residues. Germline V gene lookup returns CDR1 SGHVS and CDR2 FQNEAQ. CDR3 amino acids: CASSFRARAHYGYTF. The DNA of the CDR3 is TGTGCCAGCAGCTTCCGGGCCCGGGCCCACTATGGCTACACCTTC.

The gene calls are TRBV27 and TRBJ1-4; the D gene is possibly TRBD1 (6 bases). Germline CDR1 is MNHEY and CDR2 is SMNVEV (reference sequence). V lost 7 bases and J 3 bases, leaving 12 bases between the germline ends. This CDR3 comprises 14 residues. CDR3 in DNA: TGTGCCAGCACTCAAACAGGGTCTAATGAAAAACTGTTTTTT. Translating it yields CASTQTGSNEKLFF.

V gene TRBV10-3 combines with J gene TRBJ2-7; 8 positions match TRBD1. After removal of 0 bases from V and 5 bases from J, the junction contained 9 bases not matched to a gene. The CDR3 is 16 residues long. Germline V gene lookup returns CDR1 ENHRY and CDR2 SYGVKD. The DNA for the CDR3 is TGTGCCATCAGTGAGTCCCGGCAGGGGGCGTTCGACGAGCAGTACTTC. Its translation: CAISESRQGAFDEQYF.

The chain couples TRBV4-1 to TRBJ2-6; the D is unclear. This CDR3 comprises 16 residues. The V end was cut by 1 base, the J end by 2 bases, with 9 bases between. From germline, CDR1 is MGHRA and CDR2 YSYEKL. CDR3 sequence (DNA): TGCGCCAGCAGCCAAGGGACCCCAGCTGGGGCCAACGTCCTGACTTTC. Translation: CASSQGTPAGANVLTF.

Of note for this clone: This CDR3 is also generated by other DNA sequences in the sample. The CDR3 here is CASSPLASSYNEQFF. CDR3 DNA: TGTGCCAGCAGCCCCCTGGCTAGCTCCTACAATGAGCAGTTCTTC. The V gene is TRBV7-3, the J gene TRBJ2-1; D ambiguous. Trimming shortened V by 5 bases and J by 0 bases, and 11 bases separated the two germline ends. The CDR3 is 15 amino acids. Germline V lookup: CDR1 SGHTA, CDR2 FQGTGA.

This sequence joins TRBV11-1 and TRBJ2-1, with D perhaps TRBD2 (6 bases). Trimming pared 5 bases from V and 6 bases from J, leaving 17 bases between. The length of the CDR3 is 15 residues. The germline V gene has CDR1 SGHAT and CDR2 FQDESV (reference sequence). In DNA, the CDR3 is TGTGCCAGCAGCCCGGACTACCCTCCCCTCAATGAGCAGTTCTTC. Its translation is CASSPDYPPLNEQFF.